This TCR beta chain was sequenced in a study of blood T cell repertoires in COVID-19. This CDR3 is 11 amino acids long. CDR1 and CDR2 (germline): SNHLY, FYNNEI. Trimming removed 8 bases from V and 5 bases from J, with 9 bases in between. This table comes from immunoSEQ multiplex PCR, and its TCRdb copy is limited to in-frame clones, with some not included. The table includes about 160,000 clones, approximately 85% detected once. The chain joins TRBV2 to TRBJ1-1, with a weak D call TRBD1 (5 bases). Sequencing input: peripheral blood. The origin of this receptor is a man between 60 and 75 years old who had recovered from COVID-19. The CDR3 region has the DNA TGTGCCAGCCACGGGGGGACTGAAGCTTTCTTT. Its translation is CASHGGTEAFF.